The 21 T cell receptor beta chains given below trace back to one sample, sequenced in a study of T cell responses to AZD1222 COVID-19 vaccine. Here immunoSEQ multiplex PCR was the method, and the copy in TCRdb shows in-frame clones only, minus some. This sample has about 150,000 clones; about 87% occur once, and the top ten carry roughly a tenth. Sequenced here: peripheral blood, sampled 28 days after the second AZD1222 dose. All receptors come from an adult who received the AZD1222 COVID-19 vaccine.

The CDR3: CASSGGGSTIYF. The CDR3 DNA reads as TGCGCCAGCAGCGGAGGCGGGAGCACCATATATTTT. The chain recombines TRBV5-1 with TRBJ1-3; D gene ambiguous. Germline V gives CDR1 SGHRS, CDR2 YFSETQ. The CDR3 is 12 residues long. V lost 4 bases, J lost 9 bases, and 11 bases lay in between. Filled out from reference TRBV5-1 and TRBJ1-3, the complete variable domain reads KAGVTQTPRYLIKTRGQQVTLSCSPISGHRSVSWYQQTPGQGLQFLFEYFSETQRNKGNFPGRFSGRQFSNSRSEMNVSTLELGDSALYLCASSGGGSTIYFGEGSWLTVV.

The V and J genes are TRBV2 and TRBJ2-3; perhaps TRBD1 as D (6 bases). V shed 4 bases and J shed 2 bases, with 19 bases lying between them. The CDR3 is made up of 17 amino acids. CDR1 SNHLY and CDR2 FYNNEI come from the germline V gene. The CDR3 here is CASSGGGGGYYTDTQYF. Here the CDR3 DNA reads TGTGCCAGCAGTGGGGGTGGGGGCGGCTACTACACAGATACGCAGTATTTT.

The chain employs TRBV19 and TRBJ1-1; 9 bases agree with TRBD1. The CDR3 sequence is 18 residues long. CDR1 and CDR2 (germline): LNHDA, SQIVND (reference sequence). The ends lost 4 bases at V and 4 bases at J; junction bases unmatched: 16. CDR3 nucleotide sequence: TGTGCCAGTAGTACCTTGATCCGACAGGGGGTTAGGGGCACTGAAGCTTTCTTT. It codes for CASSTLIRQGVRGTEAFF. Based on the CDR3 plus reference TRBV19 and TRBJ1-1, the full variable domain is DGGITQSPKYLFRKEGQNVTLSCEQNLNHDAMYWYRQDPGQGLRLIYYSQIVNDFQKGDIAEGYSVSREKKESFPLTVTSAQKNPTAFYLCASSTLIRQGVRGTEAFFGQGTRLTVV.

The chain uses TRBV11-2 and TRBJ2-6, with 7 bases lining up with TRBD1. The CDR3 is 19 residues long. Looked up from germline, CDR1 is SGHAT and CDR2 is FQNNGV. The ends lost 4 bases at V and 0 bases at J; junction bases unmatched: 12. The CDR3 coding sequence is TGTGCCAGCAGCTCTCCCCCCGGACAGGCATACTCTGGGGCCAACGTCCTGACTTTC. Its translation is CASSSPPGQAYSGANVLTF.

The gene calls are TRBV27 and TRBJ1-1; 7 nucleotides align to TRBD1. In germline, CDR1 is MNHEY, CDR2 SMNVEV (reference sequence). Germline trimming cut 3 bases from V and 7 bases from J; bases unmatched to any gene: 2. The CDR3 loop spans 12 amino acids. The CDR3 sequence: CASSFRTGEAFF. CDR3 coding DNA: TGTGCCAGCAGTTTCCGGACAGGTGAAGCTTTCTTT.

This chain links TRBV29-1 with TRBJ2-1; weak D call: TRBD2 (5 bases). Germline CDR1 reads SQVTM; CDR2 reads ANQGSEA. V lost 4 bases, J lost 8 bases, and 15 bases lay in between. The CDR3 extends over 13 amino acids. The CDR3 DNA is TGCAGCGTTGGAGGGCACAATTTGTATGAGCAGTTCTTC. This gives the protein CSVGGHNLYEQFF.

V and J are TRBV6-5 and TRBJ1-2; possibly TRBD1 for D (5 bases). V dropped 6 bases and J dropped 5 bases, with 10 bases sitting between them. CDR1 and CDR2 (germline): MNHEY, SVGAGI. The CDR3 extends over 12 amino acids. CDR3 nucleotides: TGTGCCAGCAGCGGGACCGGGTATGGCTACACCTTC. Residues: CASSGTGYGYTF.

The CDR3 nucleotides are TGTGCCAGCAGCGTACTAGCGGGAGGGCCTGGTTCTAATGAGCAGTTCTTC. As protein: CASSVLAGGPGSNEQFF. This rearrangement joins TRBV21-1 to TRBJ2-1; no check of the table's D call, TRBD2, against the DNA was made. TRBV21-1 is given as a pseudogene. This CDR3 region has 17 residues.

The rearrangement uses TRBV6-2 or TRBV6-3 and TRBJ1-1, with D possibly matching TRBD1 (6 bases). The CDR3 has 14 residues. V was trimmed by 5 bases and J by 3 bases, leaving 13 bases between them. Germline V CDR1 and CDR2: MNHEY, SVGEGT. The CDR3 region is CASSPGTPYTEAFF. CDR3 DNA: TGTGCCAGCAGTCCCGGGACACCATACACTGAAGCTTTCTTT.

CDR3 loop: CASKGQSDSPLHF. The DNA for the CDR3 is TGTGCCAGCAAGGGACAGAGTGACTCACCCCTCCACTTT. This chain links TRBV2 with TRBJ1-6; 7 bases are shared with TRBD1. V lost 7 bases, J lost 10 bases, and 7 bases stayed unmatched. The CDR3 totals 13 residues. Germline CDR1 SNHLY, CDR2 FYNNEI.

This clone was seen only once. V is TRBV6-1 and J is TRBJ2-7; D is ambiguous. The V end lost 1 base, the J end lost 2 bases, and 6 bases lay between the germline ends. CDR1 is MNHNS and CDR2 is SASEGT in the germline V gene. The CDR3 is 13 residues long. The CDR3 reads CASSEVGTYEQYF. The CDR3 region has the DNA TGTGCCAGCAGTGAAGTAGGAACCTACGAGCAGTACTTC.

The chain employs TRBV29-1 and TRBJ1-1; no firm D call. Trimming took off 7 bases at V and 1 base at J, with 7 bases between the two ends. The length of the CDR3 is 11 residues. Germline V CDR1 and CDR2: SQVTM, ANQGSEA. CDR3 bases: TGCAGCGCCCGGGGGAACACTGAAGCTTTCTTT. This translates into CSARGNTEAFF.

V is TRBV28 and J is TRBJ2-7; tentative D call: TRBD1 (6 bases). The length of the CDR3 is 14 residues. V lost 6 bases to trimming and J lost 0 bases, with 12 bases between them. The germline V gene encodes CDR1 MDHEN and CDR2 SYDVKM. CDR3 sequence: CASRGQFPSYEQYF. In DNA form, the CDR3 reads TGTGCCAGCAGAGGACAGTTTCCCTCCTACGAGCAGTACTTC.

The chain couples TRBV30 to TRBJ2-1; TRBD2 matches 7 bases. This CDR3 contains 18 residues. Germline V gene data show CDR1 as GTSNPN and CDR2 as SVGIG (reference sequence). The V segment lost 0 bases and the J segment 5 bases; nucleotides outside the gene matches: 16. The CDR3 DNA follows: TGTGCCTGGAGTGTAAAACGTGGAGGAGCGGGAATACACAATGAGCAGTTCTTC. Encoded protein: CAWSVKRGGAGIHNEQFF.

This sequence joins TRBV2 and TRBJ1-5; 7 bases are shared with TRBD1. V lost 4 bases and J lost 4; bases outside the gene matches: 13. Germline-derived CDR1 and CDR2 are SNHLY and FYNNEI. This CDR3 contains 17 residues. CDR3 in DNA: TGTGCCAGCAGTGGTATAGGAGGGCAGGGGGGGAATCAGCCCCAGCATTTT. Translated: CASSGIGGQGGNQPQHF.

This chain joins TRBV5-1 and TRBJ2-7; no firm D call. Germline values: CDR1 SGHRS, CDR2 YFSETQ. The CDR3 runs to 15 residues. V was clipped by 1 base and J by 0 bases, with 11 bases between them. CDR3 nucleotides: TGCGCCAGCAGCTTGAGGGCTGATAGCTCCTACGAGCAGTACTTC. It is translated as CASSLRADSSYEQYF. The full variable domain, rest sourced from reference TRBV5-1 and TRBJ2-7, is KAGVTQTPRYLIKTRGQQVTLSCSPISGHRSVSWYQQTPGQGLQFLFEYFSETQRNKGNFPGRFSGRQFSNSRSEMNVSTLELGDSALYLCASSLRADSSYEQYFGPGTRLTVT.

The V call is TRBV25-1, the J call TRBJ2-2, with a possible D match to TRBD2 (6 bases). There are 14 residues in the CDR3. Looked up from germline, CDR1 is MGHDK and CDR2 is SYGVNS. V shed 5 bases and J shed 5 bases, with 12 bases lying between them. DNA for the CDR3: TGTGCCAGCAGTCTATTTGGGGGGACCGGGGAGCTGTTTTTT. Translated, it gives CASSLFGGTGELFF.

The rearrangement links TRBV11-1 to TRBJ2-2, with TRBD2 identical over 7 bases. The germline V gene encodes CDR1 SGHAT and CDR2 FQDESV (reference sequence). The ends lost 7 bases at V and 0 bases at J; junction bases unmatched: 8. This CDR3 is 16 amino acids long. CDR3 protein: CASTRLADSNTGELFF. CDR3 nucleotide sequence: TGTGCCAGCACCCGCCTAGCGGACTCGAACACCGGGGAGCTGTTTTTT.

The chain's CDR3 is CASSRTGGYEQYF. The CDR3, as DNA: TGTGCCAGCAGCCGGACAGGGGGCTACGAGCAGTACTTC. The V call is TRBV7-3, the J call TRBJ2-7, with 10 positions matching TRBD1. The germline V gene encodes CDR1 SGHTA and CDR2 FQGTGA. The CDR3 covers 13 residues. V gave up 5 bases and J gave up 3 bases; unmatched junction bases: 1.

The rearrangement links TRBV27 to TRBJ1-1, with 9 bases lining up with TRBD1. This CDR3 is built from 16 residues. Germline loops: CDR1 MNHEY, CDR2 SMNVEV (reference sequence). Unmatched junction bases numbered 8, after V lost 5 bases and J lost 1 base. The CDR3 spells CASSPGQGTPNTEAFF. The CDR3 DNA reads TGTGCCAGCAGTCCCGGACAGGGGACGCCGAACACTGAAGCTTTCTTT.

The chain uses TRBV7-6 and TRBJ2-2; unclear D gene. This CDR3 has 12 amino acids. Trimming stripped 5 bases from V and 6 bases from J, with 7 bases between. Per germline, CDR1 SGHVS and CDR2 FNYEAQ. Here the CDR3 DNA reads TGTGCCAGCAGCCCTTGGGCCGGGGAGCTGTTTTTT. Amino acids: CASSPWAGELFF. Supplemented by reference TRBV7-6 and TRBJ2-2, the full variable domain reads GAGVSQSPRYKVTKRGQDVALRCDPISGHVSLYWYRQALGQGPEFLTYFNYEAQQDKSGLPNDRFSAERPEGSISTLTIQRTEQRDSAMYRCASSPWAGELFFGEGSRLTVL.